The clone carrying this T cell receptor (beta chain) was seen a handful of times. The antigen is unknown. These data are taken from a study of blood T cells in healthy people across ages. Next came a second PCR, run for about 7 to 12 cycles, which used a sample-barcoded 5' primer along with a J-beta primer mix. Using its own MiXCR run on the 5' RACE reads, TCRdb lists one record per CDR3 protein. This sample has 1.5 million to 2 million distinct CDR3 sequences; less than 50% occur once, and the top ten carry approximately 2.1%. The ends were cut back, 0 bases at V and 6 bases at J, with 9 bases in the middle. CDR1 and CDR2 from the germline V gene are SGHTA and FQGNSA. This CDR3 spans 14 amino acids. General study findings and limits: Bulk PBMC profiling left naive and antigen-experienced comparisons inconclusive.

The rearrangement uses TRBV7-2 and TRBJ2-1; no clear D. This TCR was recovered from a woman in her thirties or forties in good health. The sequenced sample consisted of blood. This CDR3 is CASSLAISGNEQFF. For the CDR3, the DNA is TGTGCCAGCAGCTTAGCAATCTCGGGCAATGAGCAGTTCTTC.